This T cell receptor (beta chain) was sequenced in a study of tumor and adjacent non-tumor tissue in lung cancer. Study context: Patients comprised 12 adenocarcinoma, a couple of squamous cell carcinoma and 1 small cell lung cancer. Whole-study findings and limits: Tumor repertoires had a smaller top 100 clone share than normal lung. Patients with more diverse tumor TCRs had worse survival.

RNA was extracted from bulk tissue without any cell sorting. Distant lung tissue was collected more than 3 cm away from the tumor edge. Donors were chemotherapy-naive, newly diagnosed lung cancer surgical patients in China, August–November 2014. TCRbeta libraries were built with three rounds of nested PCR, modified from ARM-PCR. MiXCR, run by TCRdb on the multiplex PCR reads, gives a single entry per CDR3 protein. Seen here are tens of thousands of distinct CDR3 sequences, 64% observed once, and the top ten hold 25% to 35%. Notes on this clonotype: Antigen unknown.

Trimming took off 10 bases at V and 1 base at J, with 22 bases between the two ends. The CDR3 runs to 17 residues. From germline, CDR1 is SGHTA and CDR2 FQGTGA. The specimen sequenced was distant non-tumor lung tissue. This sequence joins TRBV7-3 and TRBJ2-2; a possible D gene is TRBD2 (5 bases). This TCR was sampled from a woman aged 70-85 years with non-small cell lung cancer. The CDR3, as DNA: TGTGCCAACACCTTAACCCCTAGTGGGAGGAACACCGGGGAGCTGTTTTTT. Amino acid sequence: CANTLTPSGRNTGELFF.